This T cell receptor beta chain was documented in a study of blood T cell repertoires in COVID-19. Turning to the study itself: Samples of COVID-19 (acute and convalescent) were obtained from the United States, Italy and Spain.

Sequencing was performed with immunoSEQ multiplex PCR; in TCRdb, only in-frame clones are kept and a portion is missing. Among fewer than 450,000 clones listed, 88% were seen once. V shed 5 bases and J shed 1 base, with 11 bases lying between them. Germline CDR1 and CDR2: SGHTA and FQGTGA. The CDR3 has 14 residues. Recruits, aged roughly 18 to 89 years, lived in 24 US areas. This TCR was recovered from a woman aged 18-29 years who had recovered from COVID-19. Sequences were obtained from PBMCs or T cells enriched from blood (not recorded which). The rearrangement uses TRBV7-3 and TRBJ1-1, with D unresolved. This chain's CDR3 is CASSRPGKNTEAFF. Written as DNA, the CDR3 is TGTGCCAGCAGCCGCCCGGGGAAGAACACTGAAGCTTTCTTT.